This note documents a single T cell receptor beta chain sequence. Its antigen is unidentified. The sample is drawn from a study of cytomegalovirus exposure and HLA in healthy donors. Study results and limitations: The only immune exposure information that was available was CMV serostatus. In a later analysis, parvovirus B19, influenza, CMV and Epstein-Barr virus appeared linked to several top co-occurrence clusters.

The PCR was carried out with 60 Vbeta primers and 13 Jbeta primers. In the source study's methods: In a later analysis, around 11 million of approximately 80 million unique beta chains occurred in at least two donors. Sequencing used immunoSEQ multiplex PCR; TCRdb keeps in-frame clones, though not all of them. V and J calls and clone size come straight from that table; D and trimming were deduced from the DNA. Here the sample spans about 170,000 clones, over 80% being singletons. CDR3 length equals 15 residues. CDR1 and CDR2 (germline): SGDLS, YYNGEE. This chain joins TRBV9 and TRBJ2-5; the match to TRBD2 covers 9 bases. The end of the DNA fits TRBJ2-7 better, so the J call may be wrong. The sequenced sample consisted of PBMCs. The clonotype comes from a boy aged 2-15 years in good health and CMV-seronegative. In DNA form, the CDR3 reads TGTGCCAGCAGCGTAGCTAGCGGGGATACCTACGAGCAGTACTTC. The encoded protein is CASSVASGDTYEQYF.